This T cell receptor beta chain stems from a study of T-cell reconstitution after alpha-beta-depleted transplantation in children. Concerning this clonotype itself: A read error is possible here, since a much larger clone lies one base away.

Unique molecular identifiers were incorporated during preparation of the TCRbeta library. TCRdb passed the PCR reads through MiXCR, listing each CDR3 protein once. The data hold about 470,000 distinct CDR3 sequences, with over 40% observed a single time. Germline values: CDR1 MRHNA, CDR2 SNTAGT. The junction had 4 bases not matched to a gene; V was cut back by 4 bases and J by 4 bases. The CDR3 is 14 residues long. The rearrangement uses TRBV6-4 and TRBJ2-1; 7 nucleotides line up with TRBD2. This sequence was found in a girl aged 2 to 10 with aplastic anemia, due to receive a stem cell transplant. Sequencing used PBMCs, obtained before TCRalphabeta/CD19-depleted stem cell transplant. The CDR3 here is CASSVASGYNEQFF. CDR3 DNA: TGTGCCAGCAGTGTGGCTAGCGGATACAATGAGCAGTTCTTC.